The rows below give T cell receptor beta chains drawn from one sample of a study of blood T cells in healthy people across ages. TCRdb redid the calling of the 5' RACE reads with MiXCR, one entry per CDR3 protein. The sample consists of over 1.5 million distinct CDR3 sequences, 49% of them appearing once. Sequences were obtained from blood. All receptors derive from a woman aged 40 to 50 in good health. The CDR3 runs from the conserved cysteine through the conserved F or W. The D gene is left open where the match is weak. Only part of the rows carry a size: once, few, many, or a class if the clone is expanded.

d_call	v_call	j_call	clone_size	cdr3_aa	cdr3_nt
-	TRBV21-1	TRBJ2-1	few	CASSSLTLSSYNEQFF	TGTGCCAGCAGCAGCCTGACCCTGAGCTCCTACAATGAGCAGTTCTTC
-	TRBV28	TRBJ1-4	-	CASSGGTTKEKLFF	TGTGCCAGCAGTGGCGGTACAACGAAGGAAAAACTGTTTTTT
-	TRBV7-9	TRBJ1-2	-	CASSFGKGVPDDCTF	TGTGCCAGCAGCTTCGGCAAGGGTGTTCCGGATGACTGCACCTTC
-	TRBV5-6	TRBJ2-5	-	CASSSGLSGTQYF	TGTGCCAGCAGCTCCGGGTTATCCGGGACCCAGTACTTC
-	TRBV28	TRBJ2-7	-	CASSSSGTTLNEQYF	TGTGCCAGCAGTTCCTCGGGGACAACCCTTAATGAGCAGTACTTC
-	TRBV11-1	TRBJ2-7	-	CASSGSGTPKSSYNEQYF	TGTGCCAGCTCCGGATCCGGGACCCCTAAGAGCTCCTACAATGAGCAGTACTTC
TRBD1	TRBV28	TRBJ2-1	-	CASSSYRDRGGDEQFF	TGTGCCAGCAGTTCGTACCGGGACAGGGGGGGGGATGAGCAGTTCTTC
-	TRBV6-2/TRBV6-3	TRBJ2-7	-	CASSYQAGEIYNEQYF	TGTGCCAGCAGTTACCAGGCAGGGGAGATCTACAATGAGCAGTACTTC
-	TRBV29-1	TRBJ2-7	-	CSVNDGSYEQYF	TGCAGCGTTAATGACGGGAGCTACGAGCAGTACTTC
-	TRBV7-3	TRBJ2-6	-	CASSHPSTGANVLTF	TGTGCCAGCAGCCACCCCTCCACTGGGGCCAACGTCCTGACTTTC
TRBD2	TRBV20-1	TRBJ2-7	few	CSATAGGGYEQYF	TGCAGTGCTACCGCGGGGGGCGGGTACGAGCAGTACTTC
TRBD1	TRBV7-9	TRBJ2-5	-	CASTQSTGGGVETQYF	TGTGCCAGCACCCAATCGACAGGGGGAGGTGTCGAGACCCAGTACTTC
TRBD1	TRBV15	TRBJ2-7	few	CATSTRDRLGGEQYF	TGTGCCACCAGCACTCGGGACAGGCTAGGGGGTGAGCAGTACTTC
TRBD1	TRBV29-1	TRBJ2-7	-	CSVRGADRGGRYEQYF	TGCAGCGTCCGCGGGGCAGACAGGGGCGGAAGGTACGAGCAGTACTTC
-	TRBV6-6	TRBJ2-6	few	CALGGTPTNSGANVLTF	TGTGCACTAGGAGGGACGCCTACTAACTCTGGGGCCAACGTCCTGACTTTC
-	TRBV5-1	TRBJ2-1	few	CASSLGPGSENEQFF	TGCGCCAGCAGCTTGGGCCCGGGGTCTGAGAATGAGCAGTTCTTC
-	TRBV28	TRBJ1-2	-	CASSSDGENYGYTF	TGTGCCAGCAGTAGCGACGGAGAAAACTATGGCTACACCTTC
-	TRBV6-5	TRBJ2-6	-	CASSALGRNSGANVLTF	TGTGCCAGCAGTGCACTGGGACGTAACTCTGGGGCCAACGTCCTGACTTTC
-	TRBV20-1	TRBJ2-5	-	CSATLPYQETQYF	TGCAGTGCTACCTTGCCGTACCAAGAGACCCAGTACTTC
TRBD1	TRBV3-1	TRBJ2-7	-	CANSEGQGYEQYF	TGTGCCAACAGCGAGGGACAGGGTTACGAGCAGTACTTC
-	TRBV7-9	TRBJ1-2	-	CASSPYSLAGGSNYGYTF	TGTGCCAGCAGTCCTTATTCCCTCGCGGGGGGCAGTAACTATGGCTACACCTTC
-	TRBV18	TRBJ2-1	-	CASSPRRSGYKVNEQFF	TGTGCCAGCTCACCTCGGCGGTCGGGGTACAAGGTCAATGAGCAGTTCTTC
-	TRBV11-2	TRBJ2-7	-	CASSSQAFSYEQYF	TGTGCCAGCAGCTCCCAGGCCTTCTCCTACGAGCAGTACTTC
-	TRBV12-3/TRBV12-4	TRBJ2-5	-	CASTENGETQYF	TGTGCCAGCACCGAAAATGGAGAGACCCAGTACTTC
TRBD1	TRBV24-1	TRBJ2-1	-	CATSDPTGGGNEQFF	TGTGCCACCAGTGACCCGACAGGGGGAGGCAATGAGCAGTTCTTC
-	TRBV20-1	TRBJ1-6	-	CSARDPTVGMVSPLHF	TGCAGTGCTAGAGACCCCACCGTGGGTATGGTCTCACCTCTCCACTTT
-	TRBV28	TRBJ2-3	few	CASSLTQGLQRDTQYF	TGTGCCAGCAGTTTAACCCAGGGGCTCCAGCGCGATACGCAGTATTTT
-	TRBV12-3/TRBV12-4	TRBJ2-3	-	CASSLTGNNTDTQYF	TGTGCCAGCAGCCTCACAGGGAACAACACAGATACGCAGTATTTT
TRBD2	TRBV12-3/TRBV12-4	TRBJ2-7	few	CASSLTGGPSEQYF	TGTGCCAGCAGTTTAACGGGGGGGCCTTCGGAGCAGTACTTC
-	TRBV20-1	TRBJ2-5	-	CSARAMTGEETQYF	TGCAGTGCTAGAGCTATGACAGGTGAAGAGACCCAGTACTTC
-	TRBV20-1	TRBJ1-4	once	CSAPLRANEKLFF	TGCAGTGCTCCACTCCGGGCTAATGAAAAACTGTTTTTT
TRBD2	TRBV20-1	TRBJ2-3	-	CSAPRERGRGTDTQYF	TGCAGTGCCCCCCGAGAGCGGGGGAGGGGCACAGATACGCAGTATTTT
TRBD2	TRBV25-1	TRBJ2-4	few	CASSPTSGGGVGKNIQYF	TGTGCCAGCAGTCCCACTAGCGGGGGGGGAGTGGGCAAAAACATTCAGTACTTC
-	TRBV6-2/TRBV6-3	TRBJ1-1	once	CAVDSGGTEAFF	TGTGCCGTCGACAGTGGGGGGACTGAAGCTTTCTTT
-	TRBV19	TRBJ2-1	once	CASSIGPSSYNEQFF	TGTGCCAGTAGTATAGGTCCGAGCTCCTACAATGAGCAGTTCTTC
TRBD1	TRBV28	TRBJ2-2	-	CASSPPGDRGNTGELFF	TGTGCCAGCAGTCCCCCCGGGGACAGGGGGAACACCGGGGAGCTGTTTTTT
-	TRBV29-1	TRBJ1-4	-	CSVPDGPSNEKLFF	TGCAGCGTTCCCGACGGACCGAGTAATGAAAAACTGTTTTTT
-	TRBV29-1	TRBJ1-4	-	CSVARNEKLFF	TGCAGCGTTGCAAGGAATGAAAAACTGTTTTTT
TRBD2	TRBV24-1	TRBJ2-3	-	CATRGGGTDTQYF	TGTGCCACCCGGGGGGGCGGCACAGATACGCAGTATTTT
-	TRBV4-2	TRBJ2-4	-	CASSEEFRHGGTKNIQYF	TGTGCCAGCAGCGAAGAGTTTCGTCACGGGGGAACGAAGAACATTCAGTACTTC
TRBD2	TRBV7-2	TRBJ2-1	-	CASRLAGGLSDEQFF	TGTGCCAGCAGACTAGCGGGGGGGCTGAGTGATGAGCAGTTCTTC
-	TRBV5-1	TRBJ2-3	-	CASSPEGGGTDAQYF	TGCGCCAGCAGCCCGGAAGGCGGGGGCACAGATGCGCAGTATTTT
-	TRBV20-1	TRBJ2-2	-	CSARVLRDTGELFF	TGCAGTGCTAGAGTACTCAGGGACACCGGGGAGCTGTTTTTT
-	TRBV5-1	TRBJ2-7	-	CASSSTDGTYEQYF	TGCGCCAGCAGCTCCACGGACGGAACCTACGAGCAGTACTTC
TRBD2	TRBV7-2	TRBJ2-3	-	CASSSRTSGGKLVTDTQYF	TGTGCCAGCAGCAGCCGCACTAGCGGGGGGAAACTCGTCACGGATACGCAGTATTTT
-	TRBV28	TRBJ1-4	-	CASSSAGAANEKLFF	TGTGCCAGCAGTTCCGCAGGAGCGGCTAATGAAAAACTGTTTTTT
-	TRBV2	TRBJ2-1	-	CASSELGWNEQFF	TGTGCCAGCAGTGAACTTGGGTGGAATGAGCAGTTCTTC
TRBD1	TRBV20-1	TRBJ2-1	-	CGADRDRDTTNEQFF	TGCGGTGCGGATCGCGACAGGGACACCACCAATGAGCAGTTCTTC
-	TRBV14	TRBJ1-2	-	CASSQDWGVGGYTF	TGTGCCAGCAGCCAAGATTGGGGGGTCGGCGGCTACACCTTC
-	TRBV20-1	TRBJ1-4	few	CSAREQADPNEKLFF	TGCAGTGCTAGGGAACAGGCAGATCCTAATGAAAAACTGTTTTTT
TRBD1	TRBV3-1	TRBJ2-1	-	CASSQTGQQFF	TGTGCCAGCAGCCAGACAGGGCAGCAGTTCTTC
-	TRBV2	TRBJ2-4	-	CASKGEVLAKNIQYF	TGTGCCAGCAAAGGGGAGGTTTTAGCCAAAAACATTCAGTACTTC
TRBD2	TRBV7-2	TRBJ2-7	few	CASSQQFGLASSYEQYF	TGTGCCAGCAGCCAGCAATTCGGACTAGCTTCATCCTACGAGCAGTACTTC
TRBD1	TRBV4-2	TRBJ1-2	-	CASSPPGQRNYGYTF	TGTGCCAGCAGCCCCCCGGGACAGCGGAACTATGGCTACACCTTC
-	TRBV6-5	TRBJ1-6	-	CASSYATGFYSPLHF	TGTGCCAGCAGTTACGCGACAGGTTTTTATTCACCCCTCCACTTT